The clone carrying this T cell receptor beta chain was seen repeatedly, ten times or more. As yet, its antigen is unknown. For ophthalmopathy patients, the Clinical Activity Score was at least 3 and the NOSPECS grade at least 4; duration was under 3 months. Together with thyroid ultrasound, orbital computed tomography, serum thyroxine and TRAb, clinical symptoms were used for diagnoses. Trimming took off 2 bases at V and 5 bases at J, with 15 bases between the two ends. Germline-derived CDR1 and CDR2 are MNHEY and SVGAGI. The CDR3 consists of 15 residues. The source of the sample is a study of T cells in Graves' hyperthyroidism and ophthalmopathy. Notes on the study in general: A median around 6.4 months before onset, the model predicted ophthalmopathy. Blood also carried most thyroid clonotypes expanded above 0.001.

Amplification yielded TCR beta CDR3 regions, with RNA transcripts as the source. RT-PCR in the first round (using the HTBI primer set) targeted the TCR CDR3. TCRdb re-called the multiplex PCR reads with MiXCR, one entry per CDR3 protein. The sample records 450,000 to 550,000 distinct CDR3 sequences, roughly 25% being singletons. The receptor comes from a woman aged 25 to 45 with Graves' ophthalmopathy. Sequencing was done on a sample of blood. The gene calls are TRBV6-5 and TRBJ1-1, with D perhaps TRBD1 (6 bases). The CDR3 bases are TGTGCCAGCAGTTACGAACAGGGAGGAGAGACTGAAGCTTTCTTT. Its translation: CASSYEQGGETEAFF.